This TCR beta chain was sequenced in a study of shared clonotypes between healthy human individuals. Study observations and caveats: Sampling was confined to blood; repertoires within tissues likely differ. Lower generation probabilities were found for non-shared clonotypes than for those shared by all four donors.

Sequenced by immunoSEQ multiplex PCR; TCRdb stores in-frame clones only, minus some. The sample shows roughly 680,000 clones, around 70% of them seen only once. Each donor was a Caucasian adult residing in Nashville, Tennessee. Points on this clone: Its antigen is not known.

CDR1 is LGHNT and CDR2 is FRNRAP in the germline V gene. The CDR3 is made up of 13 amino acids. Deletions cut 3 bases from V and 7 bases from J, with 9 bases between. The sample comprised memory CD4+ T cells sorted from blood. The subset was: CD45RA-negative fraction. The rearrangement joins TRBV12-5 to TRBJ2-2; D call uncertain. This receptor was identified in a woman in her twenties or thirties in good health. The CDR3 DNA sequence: TGTGCTAGTGGTTTTTGGCCGGGCGGGGAGCTGTTTTTT. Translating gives CASGFWPGGELFF.